This entry lists 28 T cell receptor beta chains sequenced from one sample in a study of Ad26.COV2.S vaccination and SARS-CoV-2 variants. The protocol was immunoSEQ multiplex PCR, while the TCRdb copy is restricted to in-frame clones and leaves out a portion. The table has some 370,000 clones, roughly four fifths seen once; the top ten hold around 7%. Treatment here: 15 to 20 received Ad26.COV2.S at low or high dose, single or two shots; roughly five received placebo; per-sample allocation not given. After the first vaccine or placebo injection, samples were drawn on day 63. Sample: peripheral blood, taken in a trial of Ad26.COV2.S vaccine versus placebo. The receptor source for this set is a person between 18 and 59 years old who received the Ad26.COV2.S COVID-19 vaccine or a placebo.

This chain joins TRBV24-1 and TRBJ1-1, with TRBD1 as a possible D gene (5 bases). The germline V and J ends were trimmed by 0 bases and 12 bases, with 13 bases remaining between them. The germline gives CDR1 KGHDR, CDR2 SFDVKD. This CDR3 spans 13 amino acids. The CDR3 DNA follows: TGTGCCACCAGTGATTTGCAGGGCGGAGGGCCTTTCTTT. Amino acids: CATSDLQGGGPFF.

The chain combines TRBV4-3 with TRBJ2-7; D possibly matches TRBD1 or TRBD2 (6 bases each). The length of the CDR3 is 16 residues. Between the trimmed V and J ends, which lost 4 bases and 5 bases, there was a span of 21 bases. CDR1 is LGHNA and CDR2 is YSLEER in the germline V gene. Here the CDR3 reads CASSPVGGSERHEQYF. The CDR3 DNA is TGCGCCAGCAGCCCGGTCGGGGGCAGTGAAAGGCACGAGCAGTACTTC.

This chain links TRBV18 with TRBJ2-2, with 7 bases matching TRBD1. Looked up from germline, CDR1 is KGHSH and CDR2 is LQKENI. The V and J ends lost 7 bases and 3 bases, in that order; junction bases with no gene match: 8. The CDR3 has 15 amino acids. CDR3 loop: CASLPGQLYTGELFF. Written as DNA, the CDR3 is TGTGCCAGCTTGCCGGGACAGTTATACACCGGGGAGCTGTTTTTT. The whole variable domain, filled in from reference TRBV18 and TRBJ2-2, reads NAGVMQNPRHLVRRRGQEARLRCSPMKGHSHVYWYRQLPEEGLKFMVYLQKENIIDESGMPKERFSAEFPKEGPSILRIQQVVRGDSAAYFCASLPGQLYTGELFFGEGSRLTVL.

This chain joins TRBV5-6 and TRBJ1-1; D not resolved. Germline V gene sequence: CDR1 SGHDT, CDR2 YYEEEE. The V end was cut by 2 bases, the J end by 2 bases, with 10 bases between. This CDR3 is 14 amino acids long. The CDR3 bases are TGTGCCAGCAGCTTCCTATACAGCAACACTGAAGCTTTCTTT. Its protein product is CASSFLYSNTEAFF.

This chain joins TRBV6-5 and TRBJ2-7; perhaps D is TRBD1 or TRBD2 (5 bases each). Trimming removed 3 bases from V and 4 bases from J, with 16 bases in between. There are 15 residues in the CDR3. Germline CDR1 MNHEY, CDR2 SVGAGI. The CDR3 region is CASSYDSGLSYEQYF. The DNA for the CDR3 is TGTGCCAGCAGTTATGACAGCGGCCTTAGTTACGAGCAGTACTTC.

This clone was seen only a few times. The rearrangement uses TRBV9 and TRBJ2-1; TRBD2 agrees at 10 bases. Germline CDR1 and CDR2: SGDLS and YYNGEE. Unmatched junction bases numbered 5, after V lost 4 bases and J lost 1 base. This CDR3 spans 16 amino acids. CDR3 nucleotides: TGTGCCAGCAGCCCATATAGCGGGGGGTCCTACAATGAGCAGTTCTTC. Residues: CASSPYSGGSYNEQFF.

This chain links TRBV15 with TRBJ2-7, with 9 positions matching TRBD2. The CDR3 length is 18 residues. V gave up 0 bases and J gave up 1 base; unmatched junction bases: 10. Germline values: CDR1 LNHNV, CDR2 YYDKDF (reference sequence). This chain's CDR3 is CATSRDLRVAGASYEQYF. In nucleotides, the CDR3 is TGTGCCACCAGCAGAGATCTCAGGGTAGCGGGGGCATCCTACGAGCAGTACTTC.

This clone was observed once. CDR3 residues: CASSQDGGLYTEAFF. The CDR3 region has the DNA TGTGCCAGCAGCCAAGACGGCGGCCTGTACACTGAAGCTTTCTTT. The chain has TRBV4-2 and TRBJ1-1, with D uncertain. The CDR3 length is 15 residues. The ends were cut back, 0 bases at V and 3 bases at J, with 11 bases in the middle. Germline loops: CDR1 LGHNA, CDR2 YNFKEQ.

This clone has just a few counts. CDR3 in amino acids: CASSLFLNTEAFF. The CDR3 DNA sequence: TGCGCCAGCAGCTTGTTCCTGAACACTGAAGCTTTCTTT. The chain is built from TRBV5-1 and TRBJ1-1; D gene unclear. The CDR3 is 13 residues long. Germline lookup yields CDR1 SGHRS and CDR2 YFSETQ. Trimming shortened V by 1 base and J by 0 bases, and 4 bases separated the two germline ends.

The J gene is TRBJ1-4, the V gene TRBV5-1; tentative D call: TRBD1 (5 bases). The V end was cut by 0 bases, the J end by 7 bases, with 13 bases between. The CDR3 loop spans 15 amino acids. The germline V gene has CDR1 SGHRS and CDR2 YFSETQ. In DNA, the CDR3 is TGCGCCAGCAGCTTGGGTGCCAGGGTACGTGAAAAACTGTTTTTT. The encoded protein is CASSLGARVREKLFF. Complete variable domain (other parts from reference TRBV5-1 and TRBJ1-4): KAGVTQTPRYLIKTRGQQVTLSCSPISGHRSVSWYQQTPGQGLQFLFEYFSETQRNKGNFPGRFSGRQFSNSRSEMNVSTLELGDSALYLCASSLGARVREKLFFGSGTQLSVL.

The chain links TRBV12-5 to TRBJ2-7; no firm D call. Trimming stripped 0 bases from V and 6 bases from J, with 9 bases between. Germline CDR1 LGHNT, CDR2 FRNRAP. The CDR3 has 13 amino acids. The CDR3 region has the DNA TGTGCTAGTGGTTTGGTAGGTGGTTTCGAGCAGTACTTC. Its translation is CASGLVGGFEQYF.

This rearrangement joins TRBV6-2 or TRBV6-3 to TRBJ2-3; 7 bases map to TRBD2. V trimming: 2 bases; J trimming: 8 bases; junction bases outside the gene matches: 10. Germline V lookup: CDR1 MNHEY, CDR2 SVGEGT. The CDR3 contains 15 residues. This CDR3 is CASSYVRLPGGTQYF. DNA for the CDR3: TGTGCCAGCAGTTACGTCCGGCTCCCGGGGGGTACGCAGTATTTT.

The J gene is TRBJ1-5, the V gene TRBV6-5; 7 bases are shared with TRBD1. The CDR3 is made up of 14 amino acids. Germline V CDR1 and CDR2: MNHEY, SVGAGI. Unmatched junction bases numbered 9, after V lost 6 bases and J lost 7 bases. CDR3 in amino acids: CASRGQLGEQPQHF. CDR3 DNA: TGTGCCAGCAGGGGACAGCTTGGGGAACAGCCCCAGCATTTT.

The rearrangement joins TRBV2 to TRBJ2-1, with 8 positions matching TRBD2. The CDR3 consists of 14 residues. V lost 5 bases and J lost 5; bases outside the gene matches: 5. Germline V gene sequence: CDR1 SNHLY, CDR2 FYNNEI. CDR3 sequence (DNA): TGTGCCAGCAGTCGGGGGGGCCGGAACAATGAGCAGTTCTTC. Residues: CASSRGGRNNEQFF.

The rearrangement joins TRBV18 to TRBJ2-4; unclear D gene. V lost 6 bases and J lost 1, with 28 bases in between. The CDR3 spans 20 residues. Looked up from germline, CDR1 is KGHSH and CDR2 is LQKENI. The DNA of the CDR3 is TGTGCCAGCTCGCCCCTCACCACCGTAAACTCCCCTCGGGCCAAAAACATTCAGTACTTC. Encoded protein: CASSPLTTVNSPRAKNIQYF.

DNA for the CDR3: TGTGCCAGCAGTTCCTTGGGACTAGCGGGAGGGCCGAGAGGGGAGCTGTTTTTT. Translated: CASSSLGLAGGPRGELFF. The chain recombines TRBV27 with TRBJ2-2; 16 bases are shared with TRBD2. J was trimmed by 8 bases and V by 4 bases; bases with no gene match: 10. Per the germline V gene, CDR1 is MNHEY and CDR2 is SMNVEV (reference sequence). The CDR3 consists of 18 residues.

The sample holds a few counts of this clone. This chain uses TRBV4-1 with TRBJ1-5, with D perhaps TRBD1 (5 bases). Trimming shortened V by 4 bases and J by 5 bases, and 15 bases separated the two germline ends. The CDR3 is made up of 15 amino acids. In germline, CDR1 is MGHRA, CDR2 YSYEKL. In nucleotides, the CDR3 is TGCGCCAGCAGCCGACAATCGGGGGAGTATCAGCCCCAGCATTTT. It specifies CASSRQSGEYQPQHF.

This chain uses TRBV14 with TRBJ2-5, with D perhaps being TRBD1 or TRBD2 (5 bases each). This CDR3 has 16 amino acids. From germline, CDR1 is SGHDN and CDR2 FVKESK. The V end lost 1 base, the J end lost 2 bases, and 14 bases lay between the germline ends. As DNA, the CDR3 is TGTGCCAGCAGCCAAGGTTTGAGGGACCTACAAGAGACCCAGTACTTC. Its translation: CASSQGLRDLQETQYF.

This clone was counted once. The CDR3 DNA follows: TGCGCCAGCAGCCTTACCCAGGCGAAGGTGAACACTGAAGCTTTCTTT. The encoded protein is CASSLTQAKVNTEAFF. This chain joins TRBV4-1 and TRBJ1-1; D is uncertain. V lost 4 bases and J 0 bases, leaving 15 bases between the germline ends. CDR1 MGHRA and CDR2 YSYEKL come from the germline V gene. CDR3 length: 16 amino acids.

The J gene is TRBJ2-3, the V gene TRBV7-9; D unclear. Germline assignment: CDR1 SEHNR and CDR2 FQNEAQ (reference sequence). The CDR3 loop spans 15 amino acids. Trimming removed 1 base at V and 1 base at J, with 9 bases between. In nucleotides, the CDR3 is TGTGCCAGCAGCTTAGTTGGCTTTGGCACAGATACGCAGTATTTT. Protein product: CASSLVGFGTDTQYF.

The chain carries TRBV19 and TRBJ1-5; 7 bases agree with TRBD1. The V gene end was trimmed by 1 base and the J gene end by 6 bases; junction bases not matched to a gene: 3. Germline loops: CDR1 LNHDA, CDR2 SQIVND (reference sequence). This CDR3 region has 14 residues. The CDR3 region is CASSIAGGSQPQHF. CDR3 nucleotide sequence: TGTGCCAGTAGTATAGCAGGGGGGAGTCAGCCCCAGCATTTT. The whole variable domain, remainder taken from reference TRBV19 and TRBJ1-5, is DGGITQSPKYLFRKEGQNVTLSCEQNLNHDAMYWYRQDPGQGLRLIYYSQIVNDFQKGDIAEGYSVSREKKESFPLTVTSAQKNPTAFYLCASSIAGGSQPQHFGDGTRLSIL.

This sequence joins TRBV6-5 and TRBJ2-2; D is ambiguous. Trimming took 6 bases from V and 4 from J, leaving 12 bases between them. The CDR3 length is 14 residues. The V gene's germline CDR1 is MNHEY and CDR2 SVGAGI. DNA for the CDR3: TGTGCCAGCAGCCGTTCGGGTGGCACCGGGGAGCTGTTTTTT. Translating it yields CASSRSGGTGELFF.

The rearrangement links TRBV7-7 to TRBJ1-1; D perhaps matches TRBD1 (5 bases). The V end lost 9 bases, the J end lost 1 base, and 18 bases lay between the germline ends. The CDR3 loop spans 15 amino acids. Germline V CDR1 and CDR2: SSHAT, FNYEAQ (reference sequence). CDR3 in DNA: TGTGCCAGGAGGGGATTCCGGGCCGAGAACACTGAAGCTTTCTTT. Translated: CARRGFRAENTEAFF.

In this sample, this clone turned up once. The V and J genes are TRBV3-1 (or the pseudogene TRBV3-2) and TRBJ2-1; 11 bases line up with TRBD2. Germline V gives CDR1 LGHDT, CDR2 YNNKEL (reference sequence). CDR3 length: 15 amino acids. Trimming removed 1 base from V and 9 bases from J; junction bases left unmatched: 5. The CDR3 nucleotides are TGTGCCAGCAGCCAAGTTAGCGGGGGGGCCCGTGAGCAGTTCTTC. Its protein product is CASSQVSGGAREQFF.

The genes are TRBV19 and TRBJ1-2, with no clear D. The germline V gene encodes CDR1 LNHDA and CDR2 SQIVND (reference sequence). The CDR3 spans 13 residues. The ends were cut back, 7 bases at V and 2 bases at J, with 11 bases in the middle. The CDR3 spells CASNVGGNYGYTF. CDR3 sequence (DNA): TGTGCCAGTAATGTTGGCGGGAACTATGGCTACACCTTC.

In this sample, this clone turned up a few times. The gene calls are TRBV13 and TRBJ2-6, with 10 bases matching TRBD1. Germline trimming cut 4 bases from V and 9 bases from J; bases unmatched to any gene: 6. The germline V gene encodes CDR1 PRHDT and CDR2 FYEKMQ (reference sequence). This CDR3 contains 15 residues. The CDR3 reads CASSSGDRGNNVLTF. As DNA, the CDR3 is TGTGCCAGCAGCTCCGGGGACAGGGGTAACAACGTCCTGACTTTC.

The V and J genes are TRBV19 and TRBJ2-7; 7 bases are a match to TRBD2. CDR3 size: 15 residues. Trimming removed 1 base from V and 2 bases from J; junction bases left unmatched: 5. Per germline, CDR1 LNHDA and CDR2 SQIVND (reference sequence). The CDR3 loop is CASSIGWGTTYEQYF. CDR3 DNA sequence: TGTGCCAGTAGTATAGGTTGGGGGACTACCTACGAGCAGTACTTC. Together with reference TRBV19 and TRBJ2-7, the CDR3 gives the full variable domain: DGGITQSPKYLFRKEGQNVTLSCEQNLNHDAMYWYRQDPGQGLRLIYYSQIVNDFQKGDIAEGYSVSREKKESFPLTVTSAQKNPTAFYLCASSIGWGTTYEQYFGPGTRLTVT.

This clone was detected once. The chain recombines TRBV15 with TRBJ2-5; D not resolved. CDR1 LNHNV and CDR2 YYDKDF come from the germline V gene (reference sequence). This CDR3 contains 13 residues. V dropped 0 bases and J dropped 5 bases, with 7 bases sitting between them. The CDR3 bases are TGTGCCACCAGCAGAGATCCCGGGGAGACCCAGTACTTC. Residues: CATSRDPGETQYF.